The source of this TCR beta chain is a study of blood T cell repertoires in COVID-19. Study background: Spain, Italy and the United States supplied samples that represented acute and convalescent COVID-19.

Participants were aged 18 to 89 years from approximately 24 US areas. Cohorts were assigned according to the clinical history that participants reported. Between the trimmed V and J ends, which lost 4 bases and 1 base, there was a span of 10 bases. The CDR3 contains 14 residues. Germline assignment: CDR1 SNHLY and CDR2 FYNNEI. In the authors' methods: Amplification with reference gene primers provided the estimates of nucleated cell counts. Data came from immunoSEQ multiplex PCR; TCRdb stores just in-frame clones and leaves some out. The V and J calls and clone size were taken over from that table, and D and trimming were inferred from the DNA. The sample carries about 400,000 clones, approximately 86% recorded once.

Sequenced sample: PBMCs or T cells enriched from blood (not recorded which). The chain recombines TRBV2 with TRBJ2-5; D is unresolved. The clonotype originates from a woman in her thirties or forties with acute COVID-19. The CDR3 coding sequence is TGTGCCAGCAGTGTCGAGCGTCTCCAAGAGACCCAGTACTTC. As protein: CASSVERLQETQYF. Combining the CDR3 with reference TRBV2 and TRBJ2-5 gives the whole variable domain EPEVTQTPSHQVTQMGQEVILRCVPISNHLYFYWYRQILGQKVEFLVSFYNNEISEKSEIFDDQFSVERPDGSNFTLKIRSTKLEDSAMYFCASSVERLQETQYFGPGTRLLVL.